This T cell receptor (beta chain) was obtained from a study of Ad26.COV2.S vaccination and SARS-CoV-2 variants. Per the germline V gene, CDR1 is SGHDN and CDR2 is FVKESK. The CDR3 has 13 residues. V lost 0 bases and J lost 5, with 7 bases in between. Indicated treatment: 15 to 20 received Ad26.COV2.S at low or high dose, single or two shots; roughly five received placebo; per-sample allocation not given. Material that was analyzed had been drawn on day 63 after the first vaccine or placebo injection. This Boston cohort included adults aged 18-55 years. Clones were sequenced by immunoSEQ multiplex PCR, and TCRdb holds only the in-frame ones, with some missing. The sample contains hundreds of thousands of clones, around 86% of which appear only once.

This receptor was taken from a person aged 18-65 years who received the Ad26.COV2.S COVID-19 vaccine or a placebo. The genes are TRBV14 and TRBJ1-2; no definite D call. The source was peripheral blood, collected in a trial of Ad26.COV2.S vaccine versus placebo. The CDR3 sequence: CASSQDARYGYTF. The CDR3 region has the DNA TGTGCCAGCAGCCAAGATGCGCGGTATGGCTACACCTTC.